This T cell receptor beta chain comes out of a study of blood T cell repertoires in COVID-19. Donors were grouped by their self-reported clinical history. The length of the CDR3 is 15 residues. The trim removed 6 bases at V and 10 bases at J, leaving 10 bases unmatched. Germline-derived CDR1 and CDR2 are SNHLY and FYNNEI. Produced via immunoSEQ multiplex PCR; TCRdb's table is partial and in-frame only. The top ten clones hold 2.5% of a sample with about 230,000 clones, 88% of them seen once. V and J are TRBV2 and TRBJ1-6, with 9 bases matching TRBD1. Sequencing was carried out using PBMCs or T cells enriched from blood (not recorded which). The origin of this receptor is a woman aged 35 to 49 with acute COVID-19. The CDR3 DNA reads TGTGCCAGCAGAGGGACAGGGACCTCCGGATCACCCCTCCACTTT. Amino acid sequence: CASRGTGTSGSPLHF.